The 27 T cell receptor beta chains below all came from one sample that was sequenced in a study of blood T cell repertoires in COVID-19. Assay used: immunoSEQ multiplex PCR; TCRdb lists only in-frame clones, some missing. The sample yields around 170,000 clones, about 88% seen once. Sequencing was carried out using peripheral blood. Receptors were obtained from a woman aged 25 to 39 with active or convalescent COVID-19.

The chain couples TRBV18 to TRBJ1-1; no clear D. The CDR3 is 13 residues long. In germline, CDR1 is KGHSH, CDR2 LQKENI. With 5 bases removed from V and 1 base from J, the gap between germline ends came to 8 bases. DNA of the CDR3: TGTGCCAGCTCATCCACAGCGAACACTGAAGCTTTCTTT. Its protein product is CASSSTANTEAFF.

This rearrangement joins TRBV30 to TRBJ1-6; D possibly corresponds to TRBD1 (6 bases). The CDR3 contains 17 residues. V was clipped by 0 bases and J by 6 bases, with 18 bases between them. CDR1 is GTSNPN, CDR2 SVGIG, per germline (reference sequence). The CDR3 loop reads CAWSVPSGADGNSPLHF. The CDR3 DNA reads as TGTGCCTGGAGTGTACCGTCAGGGGCGGATGGTAATTCACCCCTCCACTTT.

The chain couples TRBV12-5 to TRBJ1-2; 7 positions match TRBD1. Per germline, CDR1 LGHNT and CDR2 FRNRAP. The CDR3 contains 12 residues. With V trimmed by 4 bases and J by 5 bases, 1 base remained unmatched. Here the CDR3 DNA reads TGTGCTAGTGGTTCGGACAGGTATGGCTACACCTTC. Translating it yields CASGSDRYGYTF.

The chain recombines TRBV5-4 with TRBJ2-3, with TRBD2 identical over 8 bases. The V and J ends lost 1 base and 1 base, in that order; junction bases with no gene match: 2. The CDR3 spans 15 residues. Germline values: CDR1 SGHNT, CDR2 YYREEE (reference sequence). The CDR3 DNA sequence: TGTGCCAGCAGCTTGAGTAGCGGGGGCACAGATACGCAGTATTTT. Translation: CASSLSSGGTDTQYF.

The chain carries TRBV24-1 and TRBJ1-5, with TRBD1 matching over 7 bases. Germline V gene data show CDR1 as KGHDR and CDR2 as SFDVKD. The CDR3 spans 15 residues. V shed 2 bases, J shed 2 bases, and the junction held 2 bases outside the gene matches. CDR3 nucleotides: TGTGCCACCAGTGATTCGCAGGGGGGCAATCAGCCCCAGCATTTT. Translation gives CATSDSQGGNQPQHF.

CDR3 sequence (DNA): TGCGCCAGCAGCCAAGATCGGGCTAGCGGGGGGGACGTTCAGTTCTTC. Translated: CASSQDRASGGDVQFF. This rearrangement joins TRBV4-1 to TRBJ2-1, with TRBD2 matching 12 bases. V lost 0 bases, J lost 13 bases, and 10 bases stayed unmatched. CDR1 and CDR2 (germline): MGHRA, YSYEKL. This CDR3 region has 16 residues.

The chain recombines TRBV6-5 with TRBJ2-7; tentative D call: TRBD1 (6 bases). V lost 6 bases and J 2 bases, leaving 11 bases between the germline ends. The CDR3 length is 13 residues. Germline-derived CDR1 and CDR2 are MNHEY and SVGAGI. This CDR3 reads CASSRRGPYEQYF. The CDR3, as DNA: TGTGCCAGCAGCCGCAGGGGTCCCTACGAGCAGTACTTC.

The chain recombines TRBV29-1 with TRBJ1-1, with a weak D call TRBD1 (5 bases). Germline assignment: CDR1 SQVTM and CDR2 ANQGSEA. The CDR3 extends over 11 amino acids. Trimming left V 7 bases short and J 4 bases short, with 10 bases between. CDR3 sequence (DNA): TGCAGCGGACAGCGGGGCACTGAAGCTTTCTTT. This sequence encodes CSGQRGTEAFF.

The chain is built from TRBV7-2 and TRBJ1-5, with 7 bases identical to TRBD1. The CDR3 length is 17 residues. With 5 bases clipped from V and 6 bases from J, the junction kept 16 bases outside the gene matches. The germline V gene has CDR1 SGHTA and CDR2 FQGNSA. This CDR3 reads CASSPDRTGKFIQPQHF. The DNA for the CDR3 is TGTGCCAGCAGCCCGGACCGGACAGGCAAGTTTATTCAGCCCCAGCATTTT.

The CDR3 bases are TGTGCCAGCAGCCACGACCCTGGAGGGGAGACCCAGTACTTC. Its translation: CASSHDPGGETQYF. J is TRBJ2-5 and V is TRBV3-1 (or the pseudogene TRBV3-2); D perhaps matches TRBD2 (6 bases). V lost 3 bases and J 5 bases, leaving 13 bases between the germline ends. CDR1 and CDR2 (germline): LGHDT, YNNKEL (reference sequence). The CDR3 covers 14 residues.

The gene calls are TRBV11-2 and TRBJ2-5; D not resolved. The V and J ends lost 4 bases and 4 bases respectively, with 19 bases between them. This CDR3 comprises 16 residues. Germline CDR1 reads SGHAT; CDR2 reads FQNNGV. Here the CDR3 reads CASSSLVGRLGETQYF. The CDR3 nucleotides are TGTGCCAGCAGCTCCCTGGTGGGTAGACTTGGAGAGACCCAGTACTTC.

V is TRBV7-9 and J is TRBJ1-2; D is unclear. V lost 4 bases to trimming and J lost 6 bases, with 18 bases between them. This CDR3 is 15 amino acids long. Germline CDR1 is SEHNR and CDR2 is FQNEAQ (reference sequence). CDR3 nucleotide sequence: TGTGCCAGCAGCTCGCTATACATGGCGGTCAATGGCTACACCTTC. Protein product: CASSSLYMAVNGYTF.

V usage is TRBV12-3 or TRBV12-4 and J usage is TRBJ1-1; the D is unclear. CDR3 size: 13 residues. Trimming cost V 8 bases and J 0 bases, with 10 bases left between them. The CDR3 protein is CASYPGVNTEAFF. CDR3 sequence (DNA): TGTGCCAGCTACCCGGGAGTGAACACTGAAGCTTTCTTT.

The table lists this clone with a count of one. CDR3: CASSYGGSAREKLFF. DNA of the CDR3: TGTGCCAGCAGTTACGGCGGCAGTGCACGCGAAAAACTGTTTTTT. The chain uses TRBV6-5 and TRBJ1-4; D is unresolved. Trimming removed 2 bases from V and 8 bases from J, with 15 bases in between. Per the germline V gene, CDR1 is MNHEY and CDR2 is SVGAGI. The CDR3 has 15 amino acids.

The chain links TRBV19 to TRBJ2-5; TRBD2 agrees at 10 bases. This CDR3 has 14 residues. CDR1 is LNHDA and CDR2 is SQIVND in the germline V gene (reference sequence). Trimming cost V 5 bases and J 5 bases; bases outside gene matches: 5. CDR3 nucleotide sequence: TGTGCCAGTAGTGGAGGGACTAGCGTGGAGACCCAGTACTTC. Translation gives CASSGGTSVETQYF.

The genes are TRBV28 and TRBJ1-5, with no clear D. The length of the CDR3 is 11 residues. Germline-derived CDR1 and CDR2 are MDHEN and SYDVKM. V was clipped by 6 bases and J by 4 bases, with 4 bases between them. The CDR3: CASSNNQPQHF. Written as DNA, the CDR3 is TGTGCCAGCAGCAATAATCAGCCCCAGCATTTT. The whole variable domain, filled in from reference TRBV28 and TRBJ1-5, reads DVKVTQSSRYLVKRTGEKVFLECVQDMDHENMFWYRQDPGLGLRLIYFSYDVKMKEKGDIPEGYSVSREKKERFSLILESASTNQTSMYLCASSNNQPQHFGDGTRLSIL.

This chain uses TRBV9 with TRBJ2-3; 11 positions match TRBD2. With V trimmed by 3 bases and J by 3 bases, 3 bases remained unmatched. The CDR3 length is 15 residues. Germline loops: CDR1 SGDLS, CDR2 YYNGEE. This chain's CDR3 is CASSDSGGATDTQYF. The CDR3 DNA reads TGTGCCAGCAGCGATAGCGGGGGGGCTACAGATACGCAGTATTTT.

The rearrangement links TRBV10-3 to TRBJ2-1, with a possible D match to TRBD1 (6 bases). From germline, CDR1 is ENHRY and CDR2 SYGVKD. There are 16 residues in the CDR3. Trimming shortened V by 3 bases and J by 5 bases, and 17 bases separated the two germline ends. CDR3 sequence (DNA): TGTGCCATCAGTGAATCTTGGGGGCCGCTAAACAATGAGCAGTTCTTC. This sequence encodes CAISESWGPLNNEQFF.

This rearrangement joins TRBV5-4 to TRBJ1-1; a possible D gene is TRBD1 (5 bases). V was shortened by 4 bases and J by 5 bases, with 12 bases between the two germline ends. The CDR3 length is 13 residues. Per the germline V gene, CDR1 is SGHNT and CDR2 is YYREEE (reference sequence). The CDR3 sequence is CASSTGGVTEAFF. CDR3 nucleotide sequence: TGTGCCAGCAGCACCGGGGGGGTGACTGAAGCTTTCTTT.

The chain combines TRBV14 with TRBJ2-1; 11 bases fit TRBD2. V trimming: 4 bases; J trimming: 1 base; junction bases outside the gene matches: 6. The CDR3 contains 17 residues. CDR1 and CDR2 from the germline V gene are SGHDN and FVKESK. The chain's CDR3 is CASSLRTSGSSYNEQFF. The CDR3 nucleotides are TGTGCCAGCAGCCTCAGGACTAGCGGGTCATCCTACAATGAGCAGTTCTTC.

CDR3 sequence: CASSDTIAGGDTQYF. CDR3 sequence (DNA): TGTGCCAGCAGTGACACCATAGCGGGAGGGGATACGCAGTATTTT. The chain recombines TRBV6-4 with TRBJ2-3, with 11 bases aligning to TRBD2. The CDR3 extends over 15 amino acids. Germline trimming cut 2 bases from V and 6 bases from J; bases unmatched to any gene: 4. CDR1 and CDR2 from the germline V gene are MRHNA and SNTAGT.

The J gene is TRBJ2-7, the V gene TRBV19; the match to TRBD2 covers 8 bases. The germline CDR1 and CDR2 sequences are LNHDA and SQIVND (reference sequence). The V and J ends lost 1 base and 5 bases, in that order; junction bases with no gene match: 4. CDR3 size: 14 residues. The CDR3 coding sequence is TGTGCCAGTAGTATAGGAGGACTAGCCCACGAGCAGTACTTC. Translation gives CASSIGGLAHEQYF.

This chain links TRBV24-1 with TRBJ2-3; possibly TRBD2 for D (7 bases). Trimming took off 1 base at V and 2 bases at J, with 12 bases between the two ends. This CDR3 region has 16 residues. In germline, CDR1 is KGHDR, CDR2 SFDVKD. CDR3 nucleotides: TGTGCCACCAGTGATTTAGGGGGAGGGGACACAGATACGCAGTATTTT. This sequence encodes CATSDLGGGDTDTQYF.

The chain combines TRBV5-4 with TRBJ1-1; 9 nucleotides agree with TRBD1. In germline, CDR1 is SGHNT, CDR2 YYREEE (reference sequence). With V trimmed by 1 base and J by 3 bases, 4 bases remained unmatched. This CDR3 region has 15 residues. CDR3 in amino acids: CASSLPGTGHTEAFF. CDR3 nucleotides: TGTGCCAGCAGCTTGCCCGGGACAGGGCACACTGAAGCTTTCTTT. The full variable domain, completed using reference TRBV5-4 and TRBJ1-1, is ETGVTQSPTHLIKTRGQQVTLRCSSQSGHNTVSWYQQALGQGPQFIFQYYREEENGRGNFPPRFSGLQFPNYSSELNVNALELDDSALYLCASSLPGTGHTEAFFGQGTRLTVV.

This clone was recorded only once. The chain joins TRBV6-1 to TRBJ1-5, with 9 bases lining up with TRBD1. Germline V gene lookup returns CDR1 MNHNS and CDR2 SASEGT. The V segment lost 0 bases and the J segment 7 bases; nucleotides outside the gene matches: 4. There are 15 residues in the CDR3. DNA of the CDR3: TGTGCCAGCAGTGAAGCACAGGGGGCCGAGCAGCCCCAGCATTTT. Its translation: CASSEAQGAEQPQHF.

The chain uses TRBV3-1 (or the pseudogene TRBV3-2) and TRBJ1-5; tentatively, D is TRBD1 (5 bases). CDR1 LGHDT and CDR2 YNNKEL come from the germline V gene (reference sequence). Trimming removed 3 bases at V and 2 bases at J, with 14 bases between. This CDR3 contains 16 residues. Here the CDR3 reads CASSQDGRDRNQPQHF. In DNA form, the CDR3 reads TGTGCCAGCAGCCAGGATGGGCGGGACCGCAATCAGCCCCAGCATTTT.

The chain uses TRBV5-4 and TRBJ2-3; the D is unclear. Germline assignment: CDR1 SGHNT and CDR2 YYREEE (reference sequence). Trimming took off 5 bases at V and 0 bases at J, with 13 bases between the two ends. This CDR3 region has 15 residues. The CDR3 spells CASRYRVQSTDTQYF. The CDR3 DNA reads TGTGCCAGCAGGTACCGGGTCCAGAGCACAGATACGCAGTATTTT.